The T cell receptor (beta chain) described here comes from a study of shared clonotypes between healthy human individuals (dated by TCRdb to the early 2020s). Regarding the study in general: A couple of women and three men aged 18 to 49 years were included in the cohort. Different laboratories and diverse techniques were used to prepare libraries and sequence TCR repertoires, to increase sequencing depth and limit assay-specific biases. Blood TCR repertoires of five healthy adults were deeply sequenced to estimate repertoire size and the extent of clonotype sharing between individuals. Between about 0.94 and 8.9 billion PBMCs per donor were obtained by leukapheresis.

Paper-wide results and their limitations: Based on pairwise subsampling, the degree of clonotype sharing among donors was expected to be affected by sequencing depth. Sampling was restricted to blood, and TCR repertoires in tissue are likely to differ from TCR repertoires in blood. Because the study included a small number of donors, the genetic and exposure-history diversity represented was limited.

Using the deep immunoSEQ assay, multiplex PCR amplified TCR CDR3 regions from genomic DNA. For each cell subset, the extracted genomic DNA was distributed evenly across all wells of several immunoSEQ 96-well plates, and each plate served as one replicate. For unsorted PBMC, around 330 ng genomic DNA, equal to 25,000 to 35,000 T cell genomes, was loaded into each replicate PCR. Ten immunoSEQ deep assay plates were used to sequence unsorted PBMC genomic DNA. Purified libraries were quantified with a Qubit 3.0 fluorometer, sized on a Bioanalyzer 2100, and re-quantified with the KAPA Library Quantification kit. Every immunoSEQ 96-well plate was sequenced on a dedicated single-read 150-cycle Illumina NextSeq 550 flow cell. In the original analysis: The immunoSEQ output contained only junctional sequences without quality scores, so filtering could not match that applied to full-length reads. To assign V/J genes and CDR3, sequences were annotated using PyIR, a Python wrapper for IgBLAST v1.9, with IMGT germline references. Reads were removed for weak V/J assignments (E-value above 1e-6), missing CDR3, stop codons, out-of-frame junctions, or ambiguous translated residues. A V3J clonotype was defined by an identical inferred V gene, J gene, and CDR3 amino acid sequence. The percentage overlap between two repertoires was calculated by dividing the number of shared unique clonotypes by the size of the smaller repertoire. Repertoire richness was assessed with RTK rarefaction, the Chao1 estimator, and Recon v2.1 estimates of unobserved clonotypes. TCRdb re-hosts the immuneACCESS table, in-frame sequences only. Its copies lack some clones; in the studies checked, an unresolved V gene accounts for under half of them, and the cause for the rest is not known. V and J calls and clone size follow that table, whereas D and trimming were derived from the DNA. The sample includes about 470,000 clones, with more than 75% observed a single time. Of the sample, about 13% is held by the ten largest clones.

Donors were healthy HIV-negative adults with no recently reported acute infections or vaccinations. Every donor was a Caucasian adult living in Nashville, Tennessee, USA. For unsorted samples, some 87 million PBMCs were counted, and genomic DNA was extracted using the QIAamp DNA Blood Mini kit. After blood collection by leukapheresis, PBMCs were isolated using Ficoll-Histopaque density gradient centrifugation and then cryopreserved in the vapor phase of liquid nitrogen. The germline V end is reduced by 6 bases and the J end by 4 bases; junction bases left unmatched: 6. In the germline V gene, CDR1 corresponds to MDHEN and CDR2 to SYDVKM. Taken from cysteine to phenylalanine, the CDR3 has 15 residues. Of all the DNA, just the CDR3 is kept, 45 bases in frame from base 1. Of note for this clone: Its antigen is unknown. No per-base quality is available; no much larger clone lies one base away.

The source is a woman aged 40 to 55 in good health. Some clones in this sample may be carry-over from other donors' samples. Source material: PBMCs. The sequence is built from TRBV28 and TRBJ2-1, with 10 bases in between that match TRBD2. The CDR3 amino acid sequence is: CASRDLAGVYNEQFF. The DNA reads as follows: TGTGCCAGCAGAGACCTAGCGGGAGTGTACAATGAGCAGTTCTTC.